This TCR beta chain was profiled in a study of CD8 T cells in ankylosing spondylitis. TCRdb re-called the 5' RACE reads through MiXCR, storing one row per CDR3 protein. The top ten hold 45% of the sample, which has 30,000 to 45,000 distinct CDR3 sequences, approximately 17% seen once. Study-wide points: Clones linked with disease were CD8+ and fairly uncommon in the peripheral blood. Disease-linked clones reportedly showed significant enrichment in matched ankylosing spondylitis synovial fluid. A motif of fewer than ten highly homologous TCR beta variants was seen as apparently characteristic of ankylosing spondylitis blood.

This clonotype showed up just a few times. What it recognizes is unknown. CDR1 is SGHRS and CDR2 is YFSETQ in the germline V gene. There are 17 residues in the CDR3. J gave up 8 bases and V 4 bases, and 15 bases lay outside the gene matches. The clonotype comes from a male donor with ankylosing spondylitis or in good health (not recorded which). Input material: blood. This chain links TRBV5-1 with TRBJ2-4, with 10 positions matching TRBD2. CDR3 coding DNA: TGCGCCAGCAGCCCCGCGGGGCGTACTAGCGGGGCGGACATTCAGTACTTC. It translates to CASSPAGRTSGADIQYF. Full variable domain (missing parts from reference TRBV5-1 and TRBJ2-4): KAGVTQTPRYLIKTRGQQVTLSCSPISGHRSVSWYQQTPGQGLQFLFEYFSETQRNKGNFPGRFSGRQFSNSRSEMNVSTLELGDSALYLCASSPAGRTSGADIQYFGAGTRLSVL.